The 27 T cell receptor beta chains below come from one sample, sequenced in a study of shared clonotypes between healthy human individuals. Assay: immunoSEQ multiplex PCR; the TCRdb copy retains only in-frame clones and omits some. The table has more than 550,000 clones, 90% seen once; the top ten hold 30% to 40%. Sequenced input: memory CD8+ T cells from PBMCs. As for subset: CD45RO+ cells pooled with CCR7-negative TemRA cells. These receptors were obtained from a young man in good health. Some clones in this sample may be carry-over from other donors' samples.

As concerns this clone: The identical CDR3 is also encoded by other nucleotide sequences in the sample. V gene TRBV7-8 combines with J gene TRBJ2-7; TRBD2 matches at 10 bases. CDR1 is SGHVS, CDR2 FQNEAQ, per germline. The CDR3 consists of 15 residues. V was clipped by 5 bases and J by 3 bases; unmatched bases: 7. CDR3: CASSLRTSGSYEQYF. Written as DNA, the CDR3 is TGTGCCAGCAGCCTAAGGACTAGCGGAAGCTACGAGCAGTACTTC.

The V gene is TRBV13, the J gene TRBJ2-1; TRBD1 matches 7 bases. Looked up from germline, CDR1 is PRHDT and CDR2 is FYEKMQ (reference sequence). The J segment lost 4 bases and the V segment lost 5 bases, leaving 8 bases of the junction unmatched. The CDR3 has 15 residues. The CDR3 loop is CASSPRTGDYNEQFF. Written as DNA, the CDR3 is TGTGCCAGCAGCCCTAGGACAGGAGATTACAATGAGCAGTTCTTC.

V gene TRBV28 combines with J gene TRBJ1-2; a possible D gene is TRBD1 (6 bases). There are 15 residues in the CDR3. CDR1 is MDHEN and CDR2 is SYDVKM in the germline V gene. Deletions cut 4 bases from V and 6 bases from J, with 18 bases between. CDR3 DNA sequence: TGTGCCAGCAGTTCCGCCCCCGCGCAGGGGCATGGCTACACCTTC. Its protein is CASSSAPAQGHGYTF.

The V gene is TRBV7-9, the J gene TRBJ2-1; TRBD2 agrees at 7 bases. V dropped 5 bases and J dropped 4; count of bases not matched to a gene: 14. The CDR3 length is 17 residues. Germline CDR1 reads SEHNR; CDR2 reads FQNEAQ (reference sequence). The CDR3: CASSLGPSGALYNEQFF. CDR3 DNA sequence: TGTGCCAGCAGCCTGGGTCCCAGCGGGGCGCTATACAATGAGCAGTTCTTC.

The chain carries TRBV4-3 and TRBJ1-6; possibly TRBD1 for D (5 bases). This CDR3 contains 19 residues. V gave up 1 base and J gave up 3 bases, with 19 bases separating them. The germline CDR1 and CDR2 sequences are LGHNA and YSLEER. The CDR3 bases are TGCGCCAGCAGCCAAGGGCCCCCGGGGCTAACTTTCTATAATTCACCCCTCCACTTT. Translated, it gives CASSQGPPGLTFYNSPLHF.

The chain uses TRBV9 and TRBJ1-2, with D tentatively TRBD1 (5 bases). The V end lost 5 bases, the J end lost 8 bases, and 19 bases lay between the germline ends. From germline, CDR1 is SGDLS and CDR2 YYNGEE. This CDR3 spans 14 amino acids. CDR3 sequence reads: CASRGGTILGGYTF. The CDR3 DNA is TGTGCCAGCAGAGGCGGGACGATCTTAGGAGGCTACACCTTC.

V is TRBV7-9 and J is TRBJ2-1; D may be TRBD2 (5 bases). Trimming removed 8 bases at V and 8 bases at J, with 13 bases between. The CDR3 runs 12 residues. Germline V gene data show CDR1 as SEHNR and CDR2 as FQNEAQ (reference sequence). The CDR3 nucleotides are TGTGCCAGCGACCGAACGCGGGATGAGCAGTTCTTC. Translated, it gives CASDRTRDEQFF. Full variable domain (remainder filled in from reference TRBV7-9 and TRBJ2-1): DTGVSQNPRHKITKRGQNVTFRCDPISEHNRLYWYRQTLGQGPEFLTYFQNEAQLEKSRLLSDRFSAERPKGSFSTLEIQRTEQGDSAMYLCASDRTRDEQFFGPGTRLTVL.

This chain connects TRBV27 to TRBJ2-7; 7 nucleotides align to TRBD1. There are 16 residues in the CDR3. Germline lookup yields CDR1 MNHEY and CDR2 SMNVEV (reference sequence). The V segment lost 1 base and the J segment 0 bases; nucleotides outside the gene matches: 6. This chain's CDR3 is CASSLFRGTVSYEQYF. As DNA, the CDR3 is TGTGCCAGCAGTTTATTCAGAGGGACAGTCTCCTACGAGCAGTACTTC.

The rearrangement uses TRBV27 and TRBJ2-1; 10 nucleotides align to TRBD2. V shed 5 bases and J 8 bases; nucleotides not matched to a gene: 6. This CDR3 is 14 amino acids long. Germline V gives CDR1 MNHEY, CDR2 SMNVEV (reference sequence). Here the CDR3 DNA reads TGTGCCAGCAGTAACGGACTAGCGGTCCATGAGCAGTTCTTC. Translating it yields CASSNGLAVHEQFF.

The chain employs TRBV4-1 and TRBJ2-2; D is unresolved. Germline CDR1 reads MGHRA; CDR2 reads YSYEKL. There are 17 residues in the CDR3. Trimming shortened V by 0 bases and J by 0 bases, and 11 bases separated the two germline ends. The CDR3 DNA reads TGCGCCAGCAGCCAAGATGTGGAGAATGCGAACACCGGGGAGCTGTTTTTT. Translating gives CASSQDVENANTGELFF.

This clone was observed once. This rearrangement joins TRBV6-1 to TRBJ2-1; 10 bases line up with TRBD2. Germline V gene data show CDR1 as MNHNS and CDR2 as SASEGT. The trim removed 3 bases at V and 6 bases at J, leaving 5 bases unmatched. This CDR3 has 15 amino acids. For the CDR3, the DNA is TGTGCCAGCAGTGATCGTCTAGCGGGAGTCAATGAGCAGTTCTTC. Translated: CASSDRLAGVNEQFF.

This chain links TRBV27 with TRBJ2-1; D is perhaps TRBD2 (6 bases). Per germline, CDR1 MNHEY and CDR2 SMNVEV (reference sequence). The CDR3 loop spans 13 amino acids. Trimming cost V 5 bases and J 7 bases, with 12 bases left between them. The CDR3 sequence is CASSPRGWNEQFF. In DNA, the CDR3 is TGTGCCAGCAGTCCCCGGGGGTGGAATGAGCAGTTCTTC.

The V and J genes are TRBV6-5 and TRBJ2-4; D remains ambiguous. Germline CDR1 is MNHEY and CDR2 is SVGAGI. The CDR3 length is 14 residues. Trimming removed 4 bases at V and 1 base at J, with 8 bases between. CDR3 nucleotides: TGTGCCAGCAGTTCAGCCGAGGCCAAAAACATTCAGTACTTC. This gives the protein CASSSAEAKNIQYF.

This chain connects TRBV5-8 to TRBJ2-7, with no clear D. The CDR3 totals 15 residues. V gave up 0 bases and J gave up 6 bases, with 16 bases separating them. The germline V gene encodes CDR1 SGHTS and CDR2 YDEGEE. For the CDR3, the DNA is TGTGCCAGCAGCTTGGGGACGATCCCAGTGCGCGAGCAGTACTTC. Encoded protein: CASSLGTIPVREQYF.

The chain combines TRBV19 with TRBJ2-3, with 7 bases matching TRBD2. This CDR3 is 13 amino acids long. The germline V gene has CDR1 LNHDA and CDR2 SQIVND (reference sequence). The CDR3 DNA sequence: TGTGCTACCGCCGGGGGAGGGGCAGATACGCAGTATTTT. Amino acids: CATAGGGADTQYF.

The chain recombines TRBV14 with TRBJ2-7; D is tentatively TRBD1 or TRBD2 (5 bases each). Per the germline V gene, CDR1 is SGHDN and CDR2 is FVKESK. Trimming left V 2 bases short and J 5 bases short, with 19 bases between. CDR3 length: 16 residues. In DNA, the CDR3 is TGTGCCAGCAGCCAATTACCTCGGGGCCTAAGTCACGAGCAGTACTTC. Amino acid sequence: CASSQLPRGLSHEQYF.

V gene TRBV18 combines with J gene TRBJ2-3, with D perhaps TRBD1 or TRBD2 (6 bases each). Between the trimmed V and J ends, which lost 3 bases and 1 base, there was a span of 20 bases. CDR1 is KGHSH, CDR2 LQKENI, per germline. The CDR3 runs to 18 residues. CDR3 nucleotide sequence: TGTGCCAGCTCACCGCCTAGGCATCGCGGGACACGCACAGATACGCAGTATTTT. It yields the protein CASSPPRHRGTRTDTQYF. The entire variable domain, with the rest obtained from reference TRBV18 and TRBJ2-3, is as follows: NAGVMQNPRHLVRRRGQEARLRCSPMKGHSHVYWYRQLPEEGLKFMVYLQKENIIDESGMPKERFSAEFPKEGPSILRIQQVVRGDSAAYFCASSPPRHRGTRTDTQYFGPGTRLTVL.

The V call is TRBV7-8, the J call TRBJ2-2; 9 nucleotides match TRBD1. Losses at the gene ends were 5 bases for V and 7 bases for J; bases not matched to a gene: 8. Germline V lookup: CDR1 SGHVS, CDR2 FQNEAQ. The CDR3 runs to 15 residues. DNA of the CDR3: TGTGCCAGCAGCCCGTGGGGACAGGGTGGCGGGGAGCTGTTTTTT. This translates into CASSPWGQGGGELFF.

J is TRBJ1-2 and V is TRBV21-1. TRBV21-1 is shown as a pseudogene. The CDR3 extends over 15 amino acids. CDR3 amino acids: CASLPGTPLGHGYTF. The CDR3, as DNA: TGTGCCAGCCTCCCGGGGACTCCCTTGGGTCATGGCTACACCTTC.

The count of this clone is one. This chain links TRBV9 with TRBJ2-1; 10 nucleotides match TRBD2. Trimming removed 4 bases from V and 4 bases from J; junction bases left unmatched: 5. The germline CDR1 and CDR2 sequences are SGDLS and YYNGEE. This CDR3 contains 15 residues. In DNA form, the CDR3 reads TGTGCCAGCAGCACTCTAGCGGGAGAATACAATGAGCAGTTCTTC. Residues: CASSTLAGEYNEQFF.

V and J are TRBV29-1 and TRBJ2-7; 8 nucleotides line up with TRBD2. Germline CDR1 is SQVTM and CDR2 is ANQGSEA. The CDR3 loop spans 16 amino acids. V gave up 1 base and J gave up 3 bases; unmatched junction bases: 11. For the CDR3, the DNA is TGCAGCGTTGAAGGGGCAGGCGCGGGGGGAGTCTACGAGCAGTACTTC. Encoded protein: CSVEGAGAGGVYEQYF.

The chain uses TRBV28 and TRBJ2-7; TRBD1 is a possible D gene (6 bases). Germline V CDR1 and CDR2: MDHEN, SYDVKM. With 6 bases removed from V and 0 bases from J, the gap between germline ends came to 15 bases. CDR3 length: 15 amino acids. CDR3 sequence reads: CASRTWTASSYEQYF. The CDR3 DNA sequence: TGTGCCAGCAGGACTTGGACAGCTTCCTCCTACGAGCAGTACTTC.

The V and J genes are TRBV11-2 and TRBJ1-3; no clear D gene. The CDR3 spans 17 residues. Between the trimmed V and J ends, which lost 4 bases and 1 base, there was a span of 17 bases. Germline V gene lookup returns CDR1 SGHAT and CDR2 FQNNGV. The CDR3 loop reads CASSSTSWPVSGNTIYF. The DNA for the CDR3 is TGTGCCAGCAGCTCAACGTCCTGGCCTGTTTCTGGAAACACCATATATTTT.

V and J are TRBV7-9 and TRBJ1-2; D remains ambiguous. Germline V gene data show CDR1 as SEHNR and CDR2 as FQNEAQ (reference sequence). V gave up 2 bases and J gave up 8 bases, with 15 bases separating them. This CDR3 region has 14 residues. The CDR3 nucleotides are TGTGCCAGCAGCTTAAATCCCGACGGAGCAGGCTACACCTTC. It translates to CASSLNPDGAGYTF.

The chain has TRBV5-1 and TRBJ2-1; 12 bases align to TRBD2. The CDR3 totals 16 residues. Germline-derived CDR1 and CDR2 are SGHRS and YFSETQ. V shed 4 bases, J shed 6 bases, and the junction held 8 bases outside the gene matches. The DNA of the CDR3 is TGCGCCAGCAGCGCGCAGGGACTAGCGGGCCTCAATGAGCAGTTCTTC. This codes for CASSAQGLAGLNEQFF.

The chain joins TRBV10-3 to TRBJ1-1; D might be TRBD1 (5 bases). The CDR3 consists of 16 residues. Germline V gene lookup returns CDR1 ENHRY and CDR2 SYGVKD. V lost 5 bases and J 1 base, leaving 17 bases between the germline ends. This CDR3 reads CAISPQGWGGNTEAFF. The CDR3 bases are TGTGCCATCAGTCCTCAGGGATGGGGAGGGAACACTGAAGCTTTCTTT.

The CDR3 DNA sequence: TGTGCCAGCAGACCCCGGGACAGAGGTTTCGCAGATACGCAGTATTTT. Encoded protein: CASRPRDRGFADTQYF. The V gene is TRBV28, the J gene TRBJ2-3, with TRBD1 matching 7 bases. The V and J ends lost 6 bases and 4 bases, in that order; junction bases with no gene match: 13. Germline V gene lookup returns CDR1 MDHEN and CDR2 SYDVKM. The CDR3 contains 16 residues.